The 5 T cell receptor beta chains below all came from one sample that was sequenced in a study of vaccination and CD4 T cells after COVID-19. Indicated treatment: roughly 11-day PBMC culture with coronavirus spike peptide pools or control peptides (ViraFEST assay). These receptors have no identified antigens. CD4+ T cells that had been cultured provided DNA sequenced with the Oncomine TCR Beta short-read assay. MiXCR was run by TCRdb on the PCR reads, yielding one entry per CDR3 protein. The table records about 11,000 distinct CDR3 sequences, about 38% of them present only once. Input material: CD4+ T cells from blood, cultured in vitro. The receptor set was obtained from a human donor who had recovered from COVID-19.

The V call is TRBV5-1, the J call TRBJ1-1; 8 bases match TRBD1. The CDR3 loop spans 15 amino acids. With 1 base clipped from V and 7 bases from J, the junction kept 9 bases outside the gene matches. CDR1 SGHRS and CDR2 YFSETQ come from the germline V gene. The CDR3 sequence: CASSLIGTGVFEAFF. Here the CDR3 DNA reads TGCGCCAGCAGCTTGATAGGGACAGGAGTATTTGAAGCTTTCTTT.

This clonotype was detected a few times. The chain has TRBV20-1 and TRBJ2-7, with TRBD2 matching over 7 bases. The CDR3 is 14 amino acids. With V trimmed by 6 bases and J by 11 bases, 19 bases remained unmatched. Germline V gene sequence: CDR1 DFQATT, CDR2 SNEGSKA (reference sequence). CDR3 coding DNA: TGCAGTGCCGCCCCAGGCAGGTCCGGGGGGACGGAGTACTTC. Protein: CSAAPGRSGGTEYF.

This clonotype came up a few times. The chain joins TRBV28 to TRBJ2-7; D might be TRBD2 (5 bases). Looked up from germline, CDR1 is MDHEN and CDR2 is SYDVKM. V was trimmed by 2 bases and J by 2 bases, leaving 7 bases between them. There are 13 residues in the CDR3. CDR3: CASSLRETYEQYF. In nucleotides, the CDR3 is TGTGCCAGCAGTTTACGGGAAACCTACGAGCAGTACTTC. The whole variable domain, filled in from reference TRBV28 and TRBJ2-7, reads DVKVTQSSRYLVKRTGEKVFLECVQDMDHENMFWYRQDPGLGLRLIYFSYDVKMKEKGDIPEGYSVSREKKERFSLILESASTNQTSMYLCASSLRETYEQYFGPGTRLTVT.

The chain uses TRBV19 and TRBJ2-5, with D perhaps TRBD2 (5 bases). V was clipped by 1 base and J by 5 bases, with 11 bases between them. The CDR3 spans 14 residues. Germline V gives CDR1 LNHDA, CDR2 SQIVND (reference sequence). In nucleotides, the CDR3 is TGTGCCAGTAGTATAGGAGGGTCGGGGGAGACCCAGTACTTC. It encodes CASSIGGSGETQYF.

The CDR3 reads CASSPGSLSSYNEQFF. The CDR3 nucleotides read TGTGCCAGCAGTCCCGGGTCACTAAGCTCCTACAATGAGCAGTTCTTC. The V gene is TRBV12-3 or TRBV12-4, the J gene TRBJ2-1; D call uncertain. Trimming removed 5 bases from V and 0 bases from J, with 14 bases in between. The CDR3 loop spans 16 amino acids.